This TCR beta chain was found in a study of OX40 agonist ivuxolimab in advanced cancers. Study-level results: Among the lowest peripheral clonal expansion occurred in 0.1-3.0 mg/kg partial responders.

CDR3 size: 17 residues. Germline V gives CDR1 LGHNA, CDR2 YNFKEQ. Sequencing was performed with immunoSEQ multiplex PCR; in TCRdb, only in-frame clones are kept and a portion is missing. The table has about 58,000 clones, roughly 77% seen once. As for this clone: The antigen is not known.

The receptor was derived from an adult with an advanced solid tumor such as melanoma, head and neck, liver or kidney cancer. This chain links TRBV4-2 with TRBJ2-5; 9 positions agree with TRBD2. The J call may be in error: the DNA end matches TRBJ2-7 better. The sample in question was CD4+ or CD8+ T cells sorted from blood, obtained in a trial of the OX40 agonist ivuxolimab. The CDR3 coding sequence is TGTGCCAGCAGCCAGGGGCGGGGGGGGATTAGGTCCTACGAGCAGTACTTC. This gives the protein CASSQGRGGIRSYEQYF.